These 7 T cell receptor beta chains share one sample of origin, sequenced in a study of siplizumab effects on memory and regulatory T cells. Sequencing used immunoSEQ multiplex PCR; TCRdb keeps in-frame clones, though not all of them. This table has tens of thousands of clones, roughly 96% appearing once. Sequencing was carried out using naive CD4+ T cells sorted from blood. These receptors came from a human donor in good health.

The chain uses TRBV27 and TRBJ2-1, with 13 positions matching TRBD2. There are 16 residues in the CDR3. V trimming: 5 bases; J trimming: 6 bases; junction bases outside the gene matches: 7. Germline V gene sequence: CDR1 MNHEY, CDR2 SMNVEV (reference sequence). CDR3 region: CASSIRLAGGVNEQFF. Written as DNA, the CDR3 is TGTGCCAGCAGTATCAGACTAGCGGGGGGCGTCAATGAGCAGTTCTTC.

This chain links TRBV19 with TRBJ1-2, with D hard to call. The CDR3 length is 11 residues. Germline CDR1 LNHDA, CDR2 SQIVND (reference sequence). V was pared by 1 base and J by 8 bases, with 5 bases between. This CDR3 reads CASSIGRGYTF. The CDR3 DNA is TGTGCCAGTAGTATAGGGCGGGGCTACACCTTC.

This clone was observed once. The chain carries TRBV4-3 and TRBJ1-1, with D hard to call. V lost 2 bases, J lost 6 bases, and 13 bases lay in between. The CDR3 runs 14 residues. Germline V gene lookup returns CDR1 LGHNA and CDR2 YSLEER. The CDR3, as DNA: TGCGCCAGCAGCCAACGGGCCACCGGACCTGAAGCTTTCTTT. Translation: CASSQRATGPEAFF.

This chain joins TRBV18 and TRBJ1-5, with unresolved D. The CDR3 consists of 14 residues. The germline V gene encodes CDR1 KGHSH and CDR2 LQKENI. V lost 3 bases to trimming and J lost 0 bases, with 6 bases between them. The CDR3: CASSPVGSNQPQHF. CDR3 in DNA: TGTGCCAGCTCACCGGTTGGTAGCAATCAGCCCCAGCATTTT. The variable domain in full, completed from reference TRBV18 and TRBJ1-5, reads NAGVMQNPRHLVRRRGQEARLRCSPMKGHSHVYWYRQLPEEGLKFMVYLQKENIIDESGMPKERFSAEFPKEGPSILRIQQVVRGDSAAYFCASSPVGSNQPQHFGDGTRLSIL.

The V call is TRBV15, the J call TRBJ1-2; no definite D call. The germline V gene has CDR1 LNHNV and CDR2 YYDKDF (reference sequence). The V gene lost 1 base and the J gene lost 8 bases, with 14 bases spanning the gap. The CDR3 contains 14 residues. The CDR3 bases are TGTGCCACCAGCAGAGTTCGGCCCGATGGGGGCTACACCTTC. It is translated as CATSRVRPDGGYTF.

The CDR3 loop is CASSLGQGASSGNTIYF. CDR3 in DNA: TGTGCCAGCAGCTTAGGACAGGGGGCCAGCTCTGGAAACACCATATATTTT. The rearrangement joins TRBV11-2 to TRBJ1-3, with 10 bases lining up with TRBD1. This CDR3 contains 17 residues. V was pared by 1 base and J by 0 bases, with 3 bases of the junction left unmatched. CDR1 and CDR2 from the germline V gene are SGHAT and FQNNGV.

V usage is TRBV7-6 and J usage is TRBJ1-1; TRBD1 matches at 7 bases. The ends lost 5 bases at V and 0 bases at J; junction bases unmatched: 9. The CDR3 is 16 residues long. Germline V gene lookup returns CDR1 SGHVS and CDR2 FNYEAQ. The CDR3, as DNA: TGTGCCAGCAGCCCGGACAGGCGGCCTATGAACACTGAAGCTTTCTTT. Its translation: CASSPDRRPMNTEAFF.